Reported below is one T cell receptor beta chain. Germline assignment: CDR1 MNHEY and CDR2 SVGAGI. Trimming cost V 6 bases and J 6 bases, with 15 bases left between them. CDR3 length equals 14 residues. Assay used: immunoSEQ multiplex PCR; TCRdb lists only in-frame clones, some missing. The data contain about 160,000 clones, approximately 91% of them singletons. This specimen belongs to a study of blood T cell repertoires in COVID-19. The chain is built from TRBV6-5 and TRBJ1-5; perhaps TRBD1 as D (6 bases). Sequencing was carried out using peripheral blood. This TCR derives from a man aged 18 to 30 with acute or convalescent COVID-19. CDR3 sequence reads: CASRPDRGGQPQHF. The CDR3 DNA reads TGTGCCAGCAGGCCCGACAGAGGGGGTCAGCCCCAGCATTTT.